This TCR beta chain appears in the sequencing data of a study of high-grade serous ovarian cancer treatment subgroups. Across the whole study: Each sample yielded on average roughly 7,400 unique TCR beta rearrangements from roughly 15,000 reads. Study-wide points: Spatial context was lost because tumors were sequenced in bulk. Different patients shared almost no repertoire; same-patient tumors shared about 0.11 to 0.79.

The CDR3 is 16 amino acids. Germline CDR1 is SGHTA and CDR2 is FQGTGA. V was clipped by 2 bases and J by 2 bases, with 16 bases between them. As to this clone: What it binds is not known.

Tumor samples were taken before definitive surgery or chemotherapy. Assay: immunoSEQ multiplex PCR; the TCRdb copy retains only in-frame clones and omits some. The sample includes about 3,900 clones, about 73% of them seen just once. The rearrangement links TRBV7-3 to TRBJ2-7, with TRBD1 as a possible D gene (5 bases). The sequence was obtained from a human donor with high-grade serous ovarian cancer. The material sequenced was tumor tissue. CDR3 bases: TGTGCCAGCAGCTTAGATGTGGGGCTGTTGCCCTACGAGCAGTACTTC. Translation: CASSLDVGLLPYEQYF. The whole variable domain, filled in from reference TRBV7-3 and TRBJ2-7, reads GAGVSQTPSNKVTEKGKYVELRCDPISGHTALYWYRQSLGQGPEFLIYFQGTGAADDSGLPNDRFFAVRPEGSVSTLKIQRTERGDSAVYLCASSLDVGLLPYEQYFGPGTRLTVT.